This T cell receptor (beta chain) stems from a study of Ad26.COV2.S vaccination and SARS-CoV-2 variants. The overall study: Trial arm assignment for the donor was COV1001 Ad26.COV2.S. Intramuscularly, Ad26.COV2.S was given either once or twice, 56 days apart. Study-wide results and limits: The breadth of spike-specific CD8+ and CD4+ T cell responses after vaccination was reportedly substantial.

As concerns this clone: The antigen remains unidentified.

Looked up from germline, CDR1 is SGHVS and CDR2 is FQNEAQ. The trim removed 5 bases at V and 6 bases at J, leaving 7 bases unmatched. This CDR3 is 15 amino acids long. The data were produced by immunoSEQ multiplex PCR, yet TCRdb's version contains in-frame clones alone and is incomplete. The table includes some 240,000 clones, roughly 85% detected once. Treatment noted: some 20 received Ad26.COV2.S at low or high dose, single or two shots; roughly five received placebo; per-sample allocation not given. Vaccine and placebo recipients were sampled on day 63 after the first injection. This person who donated was an adult of 18-55 years in Boston.

This sample comprised peripheral blood, obtained in a trial of Ad26.COV2.S vaccine versus placebo. The clonotype originates from a person between 18 and 60 years old who received the Ad26.COV2.S COVID-19 vaccine or a placebo. The chain combines TRBV7-8 with TRBJ2-2; 9 bases fit TRBD2. Here the CDR3 DNA reads TGTGCCAGCAGCCCTAAGCGGGGGGAGGCCGGGGAGCTGTTTTTT. It specifies CASSPKRGEAGELFF. The full variable domain, in which reference TRBV7-8 and TRBJ2-2 provide the parts outside the CDR3, is GAGVSQSPRYKVAKRGQDVALRCDPISGHVSLFWYQQALGQGPEFLTYFQNEAQLDKSGLPSDRFFAERPEGSVSTLKIQRTQQEDSAVYLCASSPKRGEAGELFFGEGSRLTVL.